Each of the 19 T cell receptor beta chains below was sequenced from the same sample in a study of radiation and T cells in renal cell carcinoma. This table comes from immunoSEQ multiplex PCR, and its TCRdb copy is limited to in-frame clones, with some not included. The repertoire holds 130,000 or so clones, more than 70% seen once, with more than 10% in the top ten. Time point described: baseline pretreatment blood. Treatment defined: 15 Gy SBRT to primary tumor, nephrectomy 4 weeks later. Sequences were derived from blood, sampled from a patient whose treatment included radiotherapy and nephrectomy. The receptors shown here come from a woman between 50 and 59 years old with renal cell carcinoma.

As concerns this clone: A junction end diverges from the germline sequence, so it may reflect a read error. V usage is TRBV7-7 and J usage is TRBJ2-5, with 9 positions matching TRBD1. This CDR3 has 15 amino acids. The V gene's germline CDR1 is SSHAT and CDR2 FNYEAQ (reference sequence). The CDR3 region has the DNA TGTGCTAGCAGCTTAACGGGGACAGGGCAAGAGACCCAGTACTTC. Its translation is CASSLTGTGQETQYF. The full variable domain, with the rest looked up from reference TRBV7-7 and TRBJ2-5, is GAGVSQSPRYKVTKRGQDVTLRCDPISSHATLYWYQQALGQGPEFLTYFNYEAQPDKSGLPSDRFSAERPEGSISTLTIQRTEQRDSAMYRCASSLTGTGQETQYFGPGTRLLVL.

The sample holds a few counts of this clone. Other nucleotide sequences from this sample produce the same CDR3. The rearrangement links TRBV19 to TRBJ1-1; 7 bases match TRBD1. The germline V gene encodes CDR1 LNHDA and CDR2 SQIVND (reference sequence). The trim removed 5 bases at V and 3 bases at J, leaving 3 bases unmatched. CDR3 length: 13 residues. The chain's CDR3 is CASSSTGDTEAFF. For the CDR3, the DNA is TGTGCCAGTAGTTCTACAGGGGACACTGAAGCTTTCTTT.

The chain couples TRBV7-2 to TRBJ2-7, with 11 bases matching TRBD2. Germline V gene data show CDR1 as SGHTA and CDR2 as FQGNSA. This CDR3 has 19 residues. Trimming at V came to 5 bases and at J to 6 bases, leaving 21 bases not matched to a gene. CDR3 region: CASSPPGLAGGPTGAEQYF. In nucleotides, the CDR3 is TGTGCCAGCAGCCCCCCCGGGCTAGCGGGGGGCCCTACCGGGGCCGAGCAGTACTTC.

The chain links TRBV5-8 to TRBJ2-7; 7 bases map to TRBD2. CDR1 and CDR2 from the germline V gene are SGHTS and YDEGEE. The J segment lost 2 bases and the V segment lost 5 bases, leaving 1 base of the junction unmatched. The CDR3 contains 12 residues. The CDR3 here is CASSRGAYEQYF. As DNA, the CDR3 is TGTGCCAGCAGTCGGGGGGCCTACGAGCAGTACTTC.

A single count supports this clone. J is TRBJ1-5 and V is TRBV15; possibly TRBD1 for D (5 bases). With 3 bases removed from V and 2 bases from J, the gap between germline ends came to 11 bases. The CDR3 is 15 residues long. Looked up from germline, CDR1 is LNHNV and CDR2 is YYDKDF (reference sequence). CDR3 nucleotides: TGTGCCACCAGCAGCCAACAGGTCGGCAATCAGCCCCAGCATTTT. As protein: CATSSQQVGNQPQHF.

This clone was recorded a few times. The chain couples TRBV13 to TRBJ2-1, with 12 bases identical to TRBD2. In germline, CDR1 is PRHDT, CDR2 FYEKMQ (reference sequence). There are 13 residues in the CDR3. The V and J ends lost 5 bases and 13 bases, in that order; junction bases with no gene match: 6. Written as DNA, the CDR3 is TGTGCCAGCAGCCCAGCGACTAGCGGGGGTCAGTTCTTC. Translation gives CASSPATSGGQFF.

This clone was detected only once. The chain joins TRBV4-2 to TRBJ1-5, with a tentative D call TRBD1 (6 bases). The CDR3 covers 18 residues. V lost 2 bases and J 0 bases, leaving 17 bases between the germline ends. The germline V gene has CDR1 LGHNA and CDR2 YNFKEQ. This CDR3 reads CASSQSYRADRSNQPQHF. DNA for the CDR3: TGTGCCAGCAGCCAAAGTTACAGGGCCGACCGTAGCAATCAGCCCCAGCATTTT.

The chain uses TRBV10-3 and TRBJ1-2; TRBD1 matches 8 bases. V shed 6 bases, J shed 2 bases, and the junction held 11 bases outside the gene matches. The CDR3 is 16 residues long. Germline loops: CDR1 ENHRY, CDR2 SYGVKD. CDR3 DNA: TGTGCCATCAGCGGACAGGGAGGCCCGGCGAACTATGGCTACACCTTC. Its translation: CAISGQGGPANYGYTF.

This clone occurred once. The chain couples TRBV19 to TRBJ1-2, with TRBD1 matching 7 bases. Germline CDR1 is LNHDA and CDR2 is SQIVND (reference sequence). The CDR3 has 14 residues. V lost 5 bases and J lost 5; bases outside the gene matches: 8. The CDR3 bases are TGTGCCAGTAGTGAGATACAGGGGATTTATGGCTACACCTTC. This translates into CASSEIQGIYGYTF.

This rearrangement joins TRBV12-5 to TRBJ1-4; no definite D call. Germline lookup yields CDR1 LGHNT and CDR2 FRNRAP. V was clipped by 7 bases and J by 6 bases, with 15 bases between them. This CDR3 has 14 amino acids. The CDR3: CASAEGGLDEKLFF. CDR3 DNA sequence: TGTGCTAGTGCCGAGGGAGGGTTGGATGAAAAACTGTTTTTT.

Only one count was recorded for this clone. The gene calls are TRBV9 and TRBJ1-3; 7 bases are shared with TRBD1. The J segment lost 0 bases and the V segment lost 0 bases, leaving 3 bases of the junction unmatched. The CDR3 is made up of 16 amino acids. The germline V gene has CDR1 SGDLS and CDR2 YYNGEE. The CDR3 DNA is TGTGCCAGCAGCGTAGGACAGGGCCTCTCTGGAAACACCATATATTTT. Protein product: CASSVGQGLSGNTIYF.

This clone was picked up one time. The genes are TRBV18 and TRBJ1-2; D is unresolved. Trimming removed 4 bases at V and 2 bases at J, with 8 bases between. The CDR3 contains 13 residues. Germline loops: CDR1 KGHSH, CDR2 LQKENI. The CDR3 loop reads CASSQWENYGYTF. The CDR3 region has the DNA TGTGCCAGCTCACAGTGGGAAAACTATGGCTACACCTTC.

The CDR3 DNA reads TGCGCCAGCAGCCCTGGACAGGGCCCTTACGAGCAGTACTTC. Translated: CASSPGQGPYEQYF. The V gene is TRBV5-1, the J gene TRBJ2-7, with TRBD1 matching 8 bases. The CDR3 spans 14 residues. V lost 4 bases to trimming and J lost 4 bases; unmatched junction nucleotides: 7. The V gene's germline CDR1 is SGHRS and CDR2 YFSETQ.

This clone was seen more than once but under ten times. The chain links TRBV5-6 to TRBJ2-3; unclear D gene. V was trimmed by 2 bases and J by 3 bases, leaving 19 bases between them. CDR1 is SGHDT, CDR2 YYEEEE, per germline. This CDR3 is 17 amino acids long. CDR3 loop: CASSFYAITRRTDTQYF. The CDR3 DNA sequence: TGTGCCAGCAGCTTTTACGCGATCACCAGGAGAACAGATACGCAGTATTTT. The full variable domain, in which reference TRBV5-6 and TRBJ2-3 provide the parts outside the CDR3, is DAGVTQSPTHLIKTRGQQVTLRCSPKSGHDTVSWYQQALGQGPQFIFQYYEEEERQRGNFPDRFSGHQFPNYSSELNVNALLLGDSALYLCASSFYAITRRTDTQYFGPGTRLTVL.

J is TRBJ1-2 and V is TRBV5-8, with D uncertain. Trimming removed 0 bases at V and 0 bases at J, with 9 bases between. Germline V gene lookup returns CDR1 SGHTS and CDR2 YDEGEE. There are 15 residues in the CDR3. The CDR3 spells CASSLGQPSNYGYTF. CDR3 bases: TGTGCCAGCAGCTTGGGGCAGCCCTCTAACTATGGCTACACCTTC. The variable domain in full, completed from reference TRBV5-8 and TRBJ1-2, reads EAGVTQSPTHLIKTRGQQATLRCSPISGHTSVYWYQQALGLGLQFLLWYDEGEERNRGNFPPRFSGRQFPNYSSELNVNALELEDSALYLCASSLGQPSNYGYTFGSGTRLTVV.

The chain joins TRBV11-2 to TRBJ1-1; the match to TRBD1 covers 8 bases. V lost 5 bases to trimming and J lost 4 bases; unmatched junction nucleotides: 9. From germline, CDR1 is SGHAT and CDR2 FQNNGV. The CDR3 sequence is 15 residues long. CDR3 sequence reads: CASSPPGGTGTEAFF. CDR3 nucleotides: TGTGCCAGCAGCCCCCCGGGTGGGACAGGCACTGAAGCTTTCTTT. Combining the CDR3 with reference TRBV11-2 and TRBJ1-1 gives the whole variable domain EAGVAQSPRYKIIEKRQSVAFWCNPISGHATLYWYQQILGQGPKLLIQFQNNGVVDDSQLPKDRFSAERLKGVDSTLKIQPAKLEDSAVYLCASSPPGGTGTEAFFGQGTRLTVV.

The gene calls are TRBV6-4 and TRBJ2-3; TRBD2 aligns across 14 bases. CDR3 length: 16 amino acids. V lost 3 bases to trimming and J lost 4 bases; unmatched junction nucleotides: 3. Germline V gives CDR1 MRHNA, CDR2 SNTAGT. CDR3 amino acids: CASSERTSGGSDTQYF. The CDR3 DNA is TGTGCCAGCAGTGAAAGGACTAGCGGGGGGTCAGATACGCAGTATTTT.

The rearrangement joins TRBV5-1 to TRBJ2-7; 14 bases align to TRBD2. There are 18 residues in the CDR3. J gave up 2 bases and V 4 bases, and 11 bases lay outside the gene matches. CDR1 is SGHRS, CDR2 YFSETQ, per germline. The CDR3 nucleotides are TGCGCCAGCAGCCCCTGGACTAGCGGGGGGTCTTCTGCCTACGAGCAGTACTTC. It codes for CASSPWTSGGSSAYEQYF.

The rearrangement links TRBV6-1 to TRBJ1-1, with D unresolved. The CDR3 covers 12 residues. CDR1 is MNHNS, CDR2 SASEGT, per germline. The V and J ends lost 6 bases and 10 bases respectively, with 15 bases between them. The CDR3 bases are TGTGCCAGCAGCGATTGGCGATCCAGAGCTTTCTTT. This translates into CASSDWRSRAFF.